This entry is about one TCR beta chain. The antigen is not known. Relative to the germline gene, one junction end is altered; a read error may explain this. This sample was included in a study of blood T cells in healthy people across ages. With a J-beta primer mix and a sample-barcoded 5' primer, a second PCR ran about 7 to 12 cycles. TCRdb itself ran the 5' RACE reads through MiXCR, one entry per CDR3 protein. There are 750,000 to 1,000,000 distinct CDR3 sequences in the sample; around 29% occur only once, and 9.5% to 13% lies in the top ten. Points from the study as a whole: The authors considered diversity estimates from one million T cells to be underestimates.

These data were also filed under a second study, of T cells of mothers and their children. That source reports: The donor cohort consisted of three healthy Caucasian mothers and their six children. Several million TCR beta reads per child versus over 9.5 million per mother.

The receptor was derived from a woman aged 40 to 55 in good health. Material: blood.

As DNA, the CDR3 is TGTGCCAGCAGGACTAGCGGGGATAGCACCGATACGCAGTATTTT. This translates into CASRTSGDSTDTQYF. The rearrangement joins TRBV2 to TRBJ2-3; the match to TRBD2 covers 11 bases. CDR3 length: 15 residues. Germline V CDR1 and CDR2: SNHLY, FYNNEI.